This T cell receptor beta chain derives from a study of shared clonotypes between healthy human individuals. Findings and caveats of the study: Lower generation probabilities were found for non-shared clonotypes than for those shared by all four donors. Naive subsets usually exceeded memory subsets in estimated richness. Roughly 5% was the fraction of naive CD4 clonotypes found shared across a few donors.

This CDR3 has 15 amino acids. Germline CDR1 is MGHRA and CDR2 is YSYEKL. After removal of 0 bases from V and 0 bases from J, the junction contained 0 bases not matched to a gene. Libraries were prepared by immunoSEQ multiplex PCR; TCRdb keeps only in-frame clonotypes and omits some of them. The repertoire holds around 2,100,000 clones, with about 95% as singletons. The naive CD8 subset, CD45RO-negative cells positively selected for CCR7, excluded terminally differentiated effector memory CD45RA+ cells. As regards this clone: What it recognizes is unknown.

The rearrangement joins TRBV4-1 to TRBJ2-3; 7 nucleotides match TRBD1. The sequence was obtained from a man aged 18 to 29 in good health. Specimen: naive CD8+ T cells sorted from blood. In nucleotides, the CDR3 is TGCGCCAGCAGCCAAGAGGACAGGAGCACAGATACGCAGTATTTT. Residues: CASSQEDRSTDTQYF.